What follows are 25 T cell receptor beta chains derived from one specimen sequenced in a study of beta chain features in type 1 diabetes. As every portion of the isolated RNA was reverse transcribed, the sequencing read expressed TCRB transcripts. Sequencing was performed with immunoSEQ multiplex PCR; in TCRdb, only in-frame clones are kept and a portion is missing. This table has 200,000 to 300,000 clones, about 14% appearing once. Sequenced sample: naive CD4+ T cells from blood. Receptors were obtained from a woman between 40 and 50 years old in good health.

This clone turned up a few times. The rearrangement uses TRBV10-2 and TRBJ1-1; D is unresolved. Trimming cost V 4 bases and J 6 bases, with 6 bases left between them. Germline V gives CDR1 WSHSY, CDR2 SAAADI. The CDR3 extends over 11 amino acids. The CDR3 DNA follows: TGCGCCAGCAGTGCGGTGGCTGAAGCTTTCTTT. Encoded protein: CASSAVAEAFF.

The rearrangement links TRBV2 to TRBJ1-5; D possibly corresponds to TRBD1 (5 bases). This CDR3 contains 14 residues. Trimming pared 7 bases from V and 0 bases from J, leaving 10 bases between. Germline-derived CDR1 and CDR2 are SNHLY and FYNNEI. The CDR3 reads CASTNRFSNQPQHF. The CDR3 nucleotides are TGTGCCAGCACCAACAGGTTTAGCAATCAGCCCCAGCATTTT.

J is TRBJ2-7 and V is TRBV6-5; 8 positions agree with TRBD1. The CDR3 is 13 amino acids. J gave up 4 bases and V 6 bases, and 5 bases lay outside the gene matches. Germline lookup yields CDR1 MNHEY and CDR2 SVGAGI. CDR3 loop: CASSQGTGYEQYF. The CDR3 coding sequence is TGTGCCAGCAGCCAGGGGACAGGTTACGAGCAGTACTTC.

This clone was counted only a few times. The CDR3 loop is CASSQQGLGEKLFF. The CDR3 coding sequence is TGCGCCAGCAGCCAACAGGGGTTGGGGGAAAAACTGTTTTTT. The chain joins TRBV4-3 to TRBJ1-4; D may be TRBD1 (6 bases). Germline V gene data show CDR1 as LGHNA and CDR2 as YSLEER. The germline V and J ends were trimmed by 2 bases and 8 bases, with 12 bases remaining between them. This CDR3 has 14 residues.

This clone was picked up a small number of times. This CDR3 reads CAISEVPPSGGGTQYF. In nucleotides, the CDR3 is TGTGCCATCAGTGAGGTCCCCCCTAGCGGGGGGGGCACCCAGTACTTC. The chain employs TRBV10-3 and TRBJ2-5; TRBD2 agrees at 12 bases. This CDR3 has 16 residues. J was trimmed by 8 bases and V by 2 bases; bases with no gene match: 9. Germline loops: CDR1 ENHRY, CDR2 SYGVKD.

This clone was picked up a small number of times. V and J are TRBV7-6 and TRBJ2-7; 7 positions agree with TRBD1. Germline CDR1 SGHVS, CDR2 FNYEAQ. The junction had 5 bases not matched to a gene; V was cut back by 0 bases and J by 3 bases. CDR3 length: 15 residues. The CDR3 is CASSLAPGQNYEQYF. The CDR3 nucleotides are TGTGCCAGCAGCTTAGCTCCGGGACAGAACTACGAGCAGTACTTC.

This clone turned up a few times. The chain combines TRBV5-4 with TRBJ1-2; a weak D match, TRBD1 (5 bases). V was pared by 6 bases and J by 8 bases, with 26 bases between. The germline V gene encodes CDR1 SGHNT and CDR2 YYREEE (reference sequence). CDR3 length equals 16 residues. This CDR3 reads CASNLGLGVVSSGYTF. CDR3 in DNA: TGTGCCAGCAACCTGGGACTTGGAGTCGTGTCTAGCGGCTACACCTTC.

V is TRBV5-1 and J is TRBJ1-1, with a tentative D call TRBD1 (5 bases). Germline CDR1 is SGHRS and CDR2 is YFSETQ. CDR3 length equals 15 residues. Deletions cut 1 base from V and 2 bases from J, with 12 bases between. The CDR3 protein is CASSLLAGTNTEAFF. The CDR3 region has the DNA TGCGCCAGCAGCTTGCTAGCAGGGACTAACACTGAAGCTTTCTTT.

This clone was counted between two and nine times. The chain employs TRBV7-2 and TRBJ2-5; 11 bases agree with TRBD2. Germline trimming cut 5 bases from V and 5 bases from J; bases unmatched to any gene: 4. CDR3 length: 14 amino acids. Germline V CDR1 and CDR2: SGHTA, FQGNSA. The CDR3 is CASSPRLAGETQYF. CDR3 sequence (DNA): TGTGCCAGCAGCCCTAGACTAGCGGGGGAGACCCAGTACTTC.

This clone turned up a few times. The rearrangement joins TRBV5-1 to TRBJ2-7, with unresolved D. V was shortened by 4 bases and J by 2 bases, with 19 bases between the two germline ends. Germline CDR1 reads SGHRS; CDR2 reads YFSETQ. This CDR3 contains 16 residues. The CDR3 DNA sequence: TGCGCCAGCAGCCGCTTCCTTAGCACGGTAACCTACGAGCAGTACTTC. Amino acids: CASSRFLSTVTYEQYF. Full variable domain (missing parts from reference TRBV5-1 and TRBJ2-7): KAGVTQTPRYLIKTRGQQVTLSCSPISGHRSVSWYQQTPGQGLQFLFEYFSETQRNKGNFPGRFSGRQFSNSRSEMNVSTLELGDSALYLCASSRFLSTVTYEQYFGPGTRLTVT.

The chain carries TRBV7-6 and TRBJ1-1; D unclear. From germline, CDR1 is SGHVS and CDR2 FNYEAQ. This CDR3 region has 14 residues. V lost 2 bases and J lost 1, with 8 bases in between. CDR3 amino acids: CASSLSPKNTEAFF. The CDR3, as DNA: TGTGCCAGCAGCTTAAGCCCGAAGAACACTGAAGCTTTCTTT.

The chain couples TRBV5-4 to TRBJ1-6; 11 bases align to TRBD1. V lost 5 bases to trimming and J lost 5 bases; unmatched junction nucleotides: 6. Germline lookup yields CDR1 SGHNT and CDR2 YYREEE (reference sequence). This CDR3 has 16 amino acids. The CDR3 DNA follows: TGTGCCAGCAGACCCGGACAGGGGGCAAATAATTCACCCCTCCACTTT. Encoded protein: CASRPGQGANNSPLHF.

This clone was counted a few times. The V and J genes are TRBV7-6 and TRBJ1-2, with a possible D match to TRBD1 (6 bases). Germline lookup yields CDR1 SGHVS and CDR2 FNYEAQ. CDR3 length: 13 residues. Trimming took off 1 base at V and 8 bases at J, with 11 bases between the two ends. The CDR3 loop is CASSLDPRGGYTF. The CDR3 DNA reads TGTGCCAGCAGCTTAGATCCCAGGGGAGGCTACACCTTC.

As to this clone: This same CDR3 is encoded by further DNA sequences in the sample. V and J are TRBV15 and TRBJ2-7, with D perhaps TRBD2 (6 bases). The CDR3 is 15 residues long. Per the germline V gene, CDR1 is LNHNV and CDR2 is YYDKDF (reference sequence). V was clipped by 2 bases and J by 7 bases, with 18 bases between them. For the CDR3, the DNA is TGTGCCACCAGCAGATCCACTTCCGGGACTCCGGAGCAGTACTTC. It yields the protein CATSRSTSGTPEQYF.

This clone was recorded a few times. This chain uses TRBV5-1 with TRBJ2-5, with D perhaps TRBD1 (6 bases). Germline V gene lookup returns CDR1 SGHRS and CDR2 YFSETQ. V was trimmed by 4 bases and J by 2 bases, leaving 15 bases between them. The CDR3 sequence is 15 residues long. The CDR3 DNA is TGCGCCAGCAGCGCCCGGGACATCCTACAAGAGACCCAGTACTTC. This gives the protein CASSARDILQETQYF.

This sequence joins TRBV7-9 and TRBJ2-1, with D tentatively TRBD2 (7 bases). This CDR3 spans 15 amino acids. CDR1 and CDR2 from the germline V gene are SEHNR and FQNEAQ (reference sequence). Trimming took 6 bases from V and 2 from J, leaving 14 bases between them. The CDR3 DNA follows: TGTGCCAGCAGTAGGCCGGGGGGCCCCTACAATGAGCAGTTCTTC. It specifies CASSRPGGPYNEQFF.

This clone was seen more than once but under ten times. This CDR3 reads CASSFAGAGANVLTF. In nucleotides, the CDR3 is TGTGCCAGCAGCTTCGCAGGGGCTGGGGCCAACGTCCTGACTTTC. The V call is TRBV7-2, the J call TRBJ2-6; TRBD1 is a possible D gene (6 bases). The germline gives CDR1 SGHTA, CDR2 FQGNSA. V was shortened by 3 bases and J by 2 bases, with 8 bases between the two germline ends. CDR3 length: 15 residues. Full variable domain (outside the CDR3, taken from reference TRBV7-2 and TRBJ2-6): GAGVSQSPSNKVTEKGKDVELRCDPISGHTALYWYRQSLGQGLEFLIYFQGNSAPDKSGLPSDRFSAERTGGSVSTLTIQRTQQEDSAVYLCASSFAGAGANVLTFGAGSRLTVL.

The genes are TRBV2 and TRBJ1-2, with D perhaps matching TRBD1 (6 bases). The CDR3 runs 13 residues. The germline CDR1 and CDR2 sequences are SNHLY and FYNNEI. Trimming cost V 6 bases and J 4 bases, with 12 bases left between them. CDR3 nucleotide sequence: TGTGCCAGCAGCTCCGGGACAACCTATGGCTACACCTTC. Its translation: CASSSGTTYGYTF.

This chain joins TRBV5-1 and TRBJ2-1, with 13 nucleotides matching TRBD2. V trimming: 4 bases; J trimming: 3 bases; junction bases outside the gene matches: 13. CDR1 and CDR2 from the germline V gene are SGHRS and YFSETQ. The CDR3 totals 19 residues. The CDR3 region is CASSRGGTSGVKIYNEQFF. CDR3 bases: TGCGCCAGCAGCCGAGGGGGGACTAGCGGGGTTAAAATCTACAATGAGCAGTTCTTC.

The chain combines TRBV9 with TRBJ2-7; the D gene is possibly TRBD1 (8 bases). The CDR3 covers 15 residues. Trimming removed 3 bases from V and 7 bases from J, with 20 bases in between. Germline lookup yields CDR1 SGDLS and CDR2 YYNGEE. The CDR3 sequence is CASSGDRGGYLEQYF. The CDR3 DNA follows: TGTGCCAGCAGCGGCGACAGGGGAGGGTACTTGGAGCAGTACTTC.

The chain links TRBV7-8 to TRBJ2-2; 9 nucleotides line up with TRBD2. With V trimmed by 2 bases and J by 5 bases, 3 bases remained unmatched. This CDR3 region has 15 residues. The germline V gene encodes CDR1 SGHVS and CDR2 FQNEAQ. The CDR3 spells CASSLLAGGTGELFF. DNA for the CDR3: TGTGCCAGCAGCTTATTGGCGGGGGGGACCGGGGAGCTGTTTTTT.

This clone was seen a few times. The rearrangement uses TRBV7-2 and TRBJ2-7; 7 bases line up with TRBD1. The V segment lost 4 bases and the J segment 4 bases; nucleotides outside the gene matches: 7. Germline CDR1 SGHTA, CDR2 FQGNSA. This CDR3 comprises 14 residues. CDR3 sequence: CASSSNRGLYEQYF. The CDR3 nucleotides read TGTGCCAGCAGCTCGAACAGGGGTTTGTACGAGCAGTACTTC.

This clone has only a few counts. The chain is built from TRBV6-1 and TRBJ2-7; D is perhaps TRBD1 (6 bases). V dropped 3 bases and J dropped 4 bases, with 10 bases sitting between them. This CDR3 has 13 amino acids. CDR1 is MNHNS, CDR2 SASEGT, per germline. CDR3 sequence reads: CASSEDSVYEQYF. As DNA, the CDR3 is TGTGCCAGCAGTGAGGACAGCGTATACGAGCAGTACTTC.

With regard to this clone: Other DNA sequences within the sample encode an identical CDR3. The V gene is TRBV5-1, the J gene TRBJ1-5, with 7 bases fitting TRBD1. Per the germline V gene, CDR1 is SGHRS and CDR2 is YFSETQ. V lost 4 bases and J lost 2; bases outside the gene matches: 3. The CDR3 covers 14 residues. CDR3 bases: TGCGCCAGCAGCGCCGGGACAGGCAATCAGCCCCAGCATTTT. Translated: CASSAGTGNQPQHF.

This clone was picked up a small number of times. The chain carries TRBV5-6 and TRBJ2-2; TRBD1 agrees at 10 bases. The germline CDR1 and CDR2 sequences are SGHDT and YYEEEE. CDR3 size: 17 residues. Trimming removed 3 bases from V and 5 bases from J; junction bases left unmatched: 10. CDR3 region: CASSSHRDRGWTGELFF. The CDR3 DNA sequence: TGTGCCAGCAGCTCCCACCGGGACAGGGGATGGACCGGGGAGCTGTTTTTT.